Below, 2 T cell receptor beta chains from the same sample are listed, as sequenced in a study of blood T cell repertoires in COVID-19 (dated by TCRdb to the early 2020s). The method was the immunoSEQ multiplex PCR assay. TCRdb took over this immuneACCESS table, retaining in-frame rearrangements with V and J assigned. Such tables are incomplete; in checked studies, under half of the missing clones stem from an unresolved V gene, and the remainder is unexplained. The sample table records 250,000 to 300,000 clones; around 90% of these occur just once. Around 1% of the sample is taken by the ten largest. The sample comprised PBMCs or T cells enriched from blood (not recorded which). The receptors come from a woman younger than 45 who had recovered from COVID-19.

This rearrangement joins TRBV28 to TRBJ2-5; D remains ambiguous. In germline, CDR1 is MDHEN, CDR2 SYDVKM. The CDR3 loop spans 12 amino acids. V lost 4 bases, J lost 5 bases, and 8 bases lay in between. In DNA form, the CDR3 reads TGTGCCAGCAGTTACCAGGCCGAGACCCAGTACTTC. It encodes CASSYQAETQYF. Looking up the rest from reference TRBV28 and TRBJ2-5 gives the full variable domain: DVKVTQSSRYLVKRTGEKVFLECVQDMDHENMFWYRQDPGLGLRLIYFSYDVKMKEKGDIPEGYSVSREKKERFSLILESASTNQTSMYLCASSYQAETQYFGPGTRLLVL.

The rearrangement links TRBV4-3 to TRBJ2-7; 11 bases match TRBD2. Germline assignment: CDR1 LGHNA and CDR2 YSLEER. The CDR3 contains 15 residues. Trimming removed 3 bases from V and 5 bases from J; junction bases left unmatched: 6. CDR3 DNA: TGCGCCAGCAGCCACTTGCTAGCGGGGGGAAACGAGCAGTACTTC. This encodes CASSHLLAGGNEQYF.